This T cell receptor (delta chain) was recorded in a study of DNA immune sequencing with unique molecular identifiers. Study-wide background: γδ T cells were magnetically enriched from buffy coats; genomic DNA was sequenced. γδ T cells were sorted from PBMC by fluorescence-activated cell sorting. Around 91 ng enriched γδ T-cell DNA was sequenced versus around 1 ug non-enriched DNA.

Primers for all 8 TRDV and 4 TRDJ genes amplified genomic DNA in 32-plex. A 12-nucleotide UMI was added during around 3 barcoding PCR cycles before adapter PCR. TCRdb made new clone calls on the multiplex PCR reads using CATT. This table holds roughly 2,100 delta-chain clones, around 19% found once. With respect to this clone: No antigen is known for it. This DNA's translation and the protein TCRdb lists, from a much larger clone, do not match at residue 6, likely due to a read error; the protein shown is translated from the DNA.

V gave up 0 bases and J gave up 4 bases; unmatched junction bases: 17. CDR1 GEAIGNYY and CDR2 EKD come from the germline V gene. This CDR3 comprises 19 residues. Overall study findings and caveats: Healthy donor TRD clonotypes most often used TRDV2 joined to TRDJ1.

The sequenced sample consisted of gamma-delta T cells from PBMCs. This rearrangement joins TRDV2 to TRDJ1; TRDD3 aligns across 9 bases. The clonotype was recovered from a human donor in good health. The DNA of the CDR3 is TGTGCCTGTGACACCTTGGGAAACTTGGGGATACGTGACGGCGATAAACTCATCTTT. The encoded protein is CACDTLGNLGIRDGDKLIF.